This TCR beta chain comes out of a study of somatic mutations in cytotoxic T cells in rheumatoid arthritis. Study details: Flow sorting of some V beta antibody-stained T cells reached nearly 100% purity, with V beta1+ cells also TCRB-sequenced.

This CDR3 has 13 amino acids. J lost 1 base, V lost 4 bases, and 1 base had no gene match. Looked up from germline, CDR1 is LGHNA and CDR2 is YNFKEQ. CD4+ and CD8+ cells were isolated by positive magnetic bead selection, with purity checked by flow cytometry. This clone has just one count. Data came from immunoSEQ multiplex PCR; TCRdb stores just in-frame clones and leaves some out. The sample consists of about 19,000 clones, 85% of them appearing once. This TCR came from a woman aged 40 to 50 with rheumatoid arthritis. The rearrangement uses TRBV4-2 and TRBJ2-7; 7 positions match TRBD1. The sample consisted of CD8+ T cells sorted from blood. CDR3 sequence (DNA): TGTGCCAGCAGCCTGGACAGGTCCTACGAGCAGTACTTC. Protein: CASSLDRSYEQYF.